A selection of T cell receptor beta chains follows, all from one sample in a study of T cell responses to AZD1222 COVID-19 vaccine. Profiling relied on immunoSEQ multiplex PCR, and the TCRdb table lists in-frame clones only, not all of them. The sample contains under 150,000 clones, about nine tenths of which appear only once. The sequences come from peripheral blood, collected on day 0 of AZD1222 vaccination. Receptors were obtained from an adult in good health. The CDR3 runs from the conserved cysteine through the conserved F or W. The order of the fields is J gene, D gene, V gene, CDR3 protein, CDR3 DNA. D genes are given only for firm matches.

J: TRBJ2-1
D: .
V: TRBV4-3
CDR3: CASSQERTRNEQFF
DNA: TGCGCCAGCAGCCAAGAGCGGACGCGTAATGAGCAGTTCTTC

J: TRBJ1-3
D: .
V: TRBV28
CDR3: CASITGPGNTIYF
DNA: TGTGCCAGCATCACAGGGCCTGGAAACACCATATATTTT

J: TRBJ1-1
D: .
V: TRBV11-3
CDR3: CASSLDFNAEAFF
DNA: TGTGCCAGCAGCTTAGATTTTAACGCTGAAGCTTTCTTT

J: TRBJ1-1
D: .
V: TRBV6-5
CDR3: CASSPSLGDAFF
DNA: TGTGCCAGCAGTCCCTCTTTAGGGGACGCTTTCTTT

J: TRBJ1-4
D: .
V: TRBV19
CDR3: CASSIDGGTNEKLFF
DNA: TGTGCCAGTAGTATAGATGGAGGAACTAATGAAAAACTGTTTTTT

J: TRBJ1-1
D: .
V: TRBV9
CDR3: CASSVETSSEAFF
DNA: TGTGCCAGCAGCGTAGAGACTAGTTCTGAAGCTTTCTTT

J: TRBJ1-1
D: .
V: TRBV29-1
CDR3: CSVLGNTEAFF
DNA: TGCAGCGTTCTGGGGAACACTGAAGCTTTCTTT

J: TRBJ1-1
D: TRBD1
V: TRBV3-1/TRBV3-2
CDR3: CASSQGQGMNTEAFF
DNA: TGTGCCAGCAGCCAAGGACAGGGGATGAACACTGAAGCTTTCTTT

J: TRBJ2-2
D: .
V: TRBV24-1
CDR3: CATSAFSGTGELFF
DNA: TGTGCCACCAGTGCTTTCTCGGGAACCGGGGAGCTGTTTTTT

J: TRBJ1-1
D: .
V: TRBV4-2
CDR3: CASSQVVSMNTEAFF
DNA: TGTGCCAGCAGCCAAGTGGTCTCCATGAACACTGAAGCTTTCTTT

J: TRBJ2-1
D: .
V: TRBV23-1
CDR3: CASSQSTAPGALYNEQFF
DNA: TGCGCCAGCAGTCAATCCACCGCACCAGGGGCCCTTTACAATGAGCAGTTCTTC

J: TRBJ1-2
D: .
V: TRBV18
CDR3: CASSPGGSYGYTF
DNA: TGTGCCAGCTCACCAGGAGGGAGCTATGGCTACACCTTC

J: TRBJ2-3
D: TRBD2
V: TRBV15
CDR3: CATSRVTSGDTQYF
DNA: TGTGCCACCAGCAGAGTGACTAGCGGAGATACGCAGTATTTT

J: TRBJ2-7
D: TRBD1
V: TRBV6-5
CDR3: CASRDRVNEYF
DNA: TGTGCCAGCAGAGACAGGGTCAATGAGTACTTC

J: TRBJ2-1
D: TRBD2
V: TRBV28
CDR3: CASMASGRTDEQFF
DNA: TGTGCCAGCATGGCTAGCGGGAGGACCGATGAGCAGTTCTTC

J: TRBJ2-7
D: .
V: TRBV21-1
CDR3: CASLPGQGRPEQYF
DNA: TGTGCCAGCCTACCGGGACAGGGGCGACCCGAGCAGTACTTC

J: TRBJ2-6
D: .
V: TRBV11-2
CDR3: CASSIRGANVLTF
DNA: TGTGCCAGCAGCATAAGAGGGGCCAACGTCCTGACTTTC

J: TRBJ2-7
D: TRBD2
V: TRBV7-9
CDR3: CASSATSGSYEQYF
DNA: TGTGCCAGCAGCGCGACTAGCGGGAGCTACGAGCAGTACTTC

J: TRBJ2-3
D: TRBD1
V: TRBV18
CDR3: CASSSRPTGGTDTQYF
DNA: TGTGCCAGCTCCTCCCGCCCGACAGGGGGCACAGATACGCAGTATTTT

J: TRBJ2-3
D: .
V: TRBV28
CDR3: CASSFPSTETQYF
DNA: TGTGCCAGCAGTTTTCCCTCGACTGAGACGCAGTATTTT

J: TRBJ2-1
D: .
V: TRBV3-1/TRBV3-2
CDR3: CASSQDLVAGPYNEQFF
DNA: TGTGCCAGCAGCCAAGATCTTGTGGCAGGTCCTTACAATGAGCAGTTCTTC

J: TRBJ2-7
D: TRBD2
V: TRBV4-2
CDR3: CASSQVPSGYDEQYF
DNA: TGTGCCAGCAGCCAAGTCCCTAGCGGATACGACGAGCAGTACTTC